This T cell receptor beta chain was captured by sequencing in a study of sequential checkpoint blockade in melanoma. The overall study: Each arm's sequence ended with maintenance nivolumab. After nivolumab or ipilimumab alone, some 20 patients had week-13 rebiopsies.

Study-level results: Patients with week-13 increases in T-cell fraction and clonality benefited about 30 times more often. Mutational load did not correlate with tumor T-cell fraction or clonality.

Stated treatment: randomized to nivolumab then ipilimumab (arm A) or the reverse (arm B). TCRdb's copy holds only in-frame clones and misses some; the assay was immunoSEQ multiplex PCR. This sample has roughly 36,000 clones, with roughly 32% found just once. Note on this clone: Its antigen is unidentified.

The V end lost 4 bases, the J end lost 2 bases, and 9 bases lay between the germline ends. Germline V gene sequence: CDR1 GTSNPN, CDR2 SVGIG (reference sequence). The length of the CDR3 is 13 residues. The TCR sequence derives from a human donor with melanoma. The sequences come from tumor tissue (inferred from file names), collected from a patient given nivolumab and ipilimumab in sequence. The chain uses TRBV30 and TRBJ1-3; D gene unclear. The CDR3 sequence: CAWTRTAGNTIYF. The CDR3 nucleotides are TGTGCCTGGACCAGGACGGCTGGAAACACCATATATTTT.